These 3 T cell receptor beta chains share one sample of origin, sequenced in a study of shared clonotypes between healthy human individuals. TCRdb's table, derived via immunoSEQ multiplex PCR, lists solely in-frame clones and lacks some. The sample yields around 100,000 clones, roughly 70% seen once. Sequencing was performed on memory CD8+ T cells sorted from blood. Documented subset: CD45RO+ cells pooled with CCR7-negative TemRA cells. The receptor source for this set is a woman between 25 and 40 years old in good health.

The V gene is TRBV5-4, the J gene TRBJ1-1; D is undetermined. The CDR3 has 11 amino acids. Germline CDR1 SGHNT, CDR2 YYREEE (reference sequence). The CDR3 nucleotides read TGTGCTACCCGACGAGGCTCTGAAGCTTTCTTT. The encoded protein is CATRRGSEAFF.

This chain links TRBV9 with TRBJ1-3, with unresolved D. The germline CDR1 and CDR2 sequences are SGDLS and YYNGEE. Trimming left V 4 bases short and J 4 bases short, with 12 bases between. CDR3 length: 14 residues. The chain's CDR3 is CASSLAPQGNTIYF. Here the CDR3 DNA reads TGTGCCAGCAGCCTGGCCCCGCAAGGAAACACCATATATTTT.

The CDR3 loop reads CASSGGQHGIDLRGYTF. In DNA, the CDR3 is TGTGCCAGCAGTGGGGGGCAACACGGTATAGATCTGCGTGGCTACACCTTC. This chain connects TRBV6-1 to TRBJ1-2, with D perhaps matching TRBD1 (6 bases). Germline CDR1 reads MNHNS; CDR2 reads SASEGT. V was cut by 4 bases and J by 7 bases, with 25 bases left in between. The CDR3 loop spans 17 amino acids.